The rows below give T cell receptor beta chains drawn from one sample of a study of blood T cell repertoires in COVID-19. TCRdb's copy holds only in-frame clones and misses some; the assay was immunoSEQ multiplex PCR. The sample lists around 65,000 clones; 82% were seen once. Sequenced: peripheral blood. Receptors were obtained from a human donor in a cohort sampled during active COVID-19. The CDR3 runs from the conserved cysteine through the conserved F or W. The D gene is left open where the match is weak. Clone size is given for some rows only: seen once, a few or many times, or a class if the clone is expanded.

v_call	j_call	d_call	clone_size	cdr3_nt	cdr3_aa
TRBV30	TRBJ1-3	NA	few	TGTGCCTGGAGTGAAAATCTCTGGACTACTGGAAACACCATATATTTT	CAWSENLWTTGNTIYF
TRBV13	TRBJ2-5	NA	NA	TGTGCCAGCAGCTTAGGCCTGCAGGGCGGGAAGACCCAGTACTTC	CASSLGLQGGKTQYF
TRBV28	TRBJ2-6	TRBD1	NA	TGTGCCAGCAGTTTCCCGACAGGGAGTGGGTCTGGGGCCAACGTCCTGACTTTC	CASSFPTGSGSGANVLTF
TRBV6-5	TRBJ2-5	NA	NA	TGTGCCAGCACCCTGAGAGAGACCCAGTACTTC	CASTLRETQYF
TRBV5-6	TRBJ1-5	TRBD1	once	TGTGCCAGCAGCTTGGGGGACCTCAGGGGGGCCTTAAATCAGCCCCAGCATTTT	CASSLGDLRGALNQPQHF
TRBV5-6	TRBJ2-3	TRBD2	NA	TGTGCCAGCAGCCCTCTAAGGGGGGTCGGGGGGGCAGATACGCAGTATTTT	CASSPLRGVGGADTQYF
TRBV18	TRBJ1-5	NA	NA	TGTGCCAGCTCACCGAGTGAGGGGAGGGGCAATCAGCCCCAGCATTTT	CASSPSEGRGNQPQHF
TRBV5-6	TRBJ2-2	NA	NA	TGTGCCAGCAGCTTGTCGGGAGAGGGAAAAAGTCTGTTTTTT	CASSLSGEGKSLFF
TRBV20-1	TRBJ2-3	TRBD2	NA	TGCAGTGCTAGTAACCTAGCGGGGGACACAGATACGCAGTATTTT	CSASNLAGDTDTQYF
TRBV25-1	TRBJ2-1	NA	NA	TGTGCCAGCAGGTCGACAGTTCCCCACACTTACAATGAGCAGTTCTTC	CASRSTVPHTYNEQFF
TRBV6-5	TRBJ1-2	NA	NA	TGTGCCAGCAGCCCCACCTCGGCGGGGCCTTATGGCTACACCTTC	CASSPTSAGPYGYTF
TRBV20-1	TRBJ2-3	TRBD2	NA	TGCAGTGCTAGTTCTAGCGGCAGCACAGATACGCAGTATTTT	CSASSSGSTDTQYF
TRBV27	TRBJ1-6	NA	few	TGTGCCAGCAGTTTGGCGGGTTACAATTCACCCCTCCACTTT	CASSLAGYNSPLHF
TRBV29-1	TRBJ1-5	NA	NA	TGCAGCGTCAGCAGACAGAATAGCAATCAGCCCCAGCATTTT	CSVSRQNSNQPQHF